The clone carrying this TCR beta chain was seen a single time. The table came from immunoSEQ multiplex PCR; TCRdb's copy has only in-frame clones and leaves some out. The sample includes more than 30,000 clones, just under 90% seen only once; the top ten take around 1.6%. Treatment indicated: preoperative locoregional IRX-2 cytokine immunotherapy. Patients received preoperative, locoregional IRX-2 cytokine immunotherapy in a phase Ib study. The data derive from a study of preoperative IRX-2 immunotherapy in early breast cancer. This CDR3 is built from 18 residues. Germline trimming cut 4 bases from V and 0 bases from J; bases unmatched to any gene: 10.

This specimen was tumor tissue, taken after IRX-2 immunotherapy. The chain recombines TRBV7-1 with TRBJ2-3; 10 positions agree with TRBD2. TRBV7-1 is assigned to the ORF class and has an uncertain function. The receptor comes from a human donor with breast cancer. The CDR3 DNA sequence: TGTGCCAGCAGCTTAAGGCCTAGCGGGGGCCTCAGCACAGATACGCAGTATTTT. Encoded protein: CASSLRPSGGLSTDTQYF.